These 3 T cell receptor beta chains originate from one sample sequenced in a study of T-cell reconstitution after alpha-beta-depleted transplantation in children (dated by TCRdb to 2016 to 2017). The library was built by means of PCR. The instrument was an Illumina HiSeq 2500. To normalize quantification of the TCRbeta repertoire, the TCR libraries were built with molecular barcoding that relied on unique molecular identifiers. TCRdb itself trimmed the public reads at Q25 with fastp, ran MiXCR and retained productive beta chains. Here each entry gathers all rows of one CDR3 protein and keeps the most common genes and DNA. The sample profile shows hundreds of thousands of distinct CDR3 sequences; over 15% of them were found once. The leading ten clones occupy roughly two fifths of the sample. The treatment or condition tag for this specimen amounts to: allogeneic hematopoietic cell transplantation with graft depleted of TCRalphabeta T cells and CD19 B cells.

Sequences were derived from PBMCs, mostly from graft donor cells, sampled 360 days after TCRalphabeta/CD19-depleted stem cell transplant. The origin of the receptors is a male patient between 2 and 10 years old who had a stem cell transplant for acute lymphoblastic leukemia, so the T cells may come from the graft donor.

V is TRBV4-3 and J is TRBJ2-5; 11 bases are a match to TRBD1. The CDR3 has 16 residues. Germline lookup yields CDR1 LGHNA and CDR2 YSLEER. After removal of 0 bases from V and 4 bases from J, the junction contained 4 bases not matched to a gene. This CDR3 reads CASSQDTGTGGETQYF. In nucleotides, the CDR3 is TGCGCCAGCAGCCAAGACACCGGGACAGGGGGAGAGACCCAGTACTTC.

The chain recombines TRBV4-1 with TRBJ2-3, with D uncertain. V lost 3 bases and J 2 bases, leaving 9 bases between the germline ends. This CDR3 is 14 amino acids long. Germline-derived CDR1 and CDR2 are MGHRA and YSYEKL. DNA of the CDR3: TGCGCCAGCAGCCAGGACGGACCCACAGATACGCAGTATTTT. Translation: CASSQDGPTDTQYF.

The gene calls are TRBV20-1 and TRBJ2-3; D assignment may be TRBD1 or TRBD2 (5 bases each). The CDR3 is made up of 16 amino acids. Trimming took off 5 bases at V and 2 bases at J, with 20 bases between the two ends. CDR1 and CDR2 from the germline V gene are DFQATT and SNEGSKA (reference sequence). CDR3 coding DNA: TGCAGTGCTTGGATACCGGGACGGAGAACCACAGATACGCAGTATTTT. Encoded protein: CSAWIPGRRTTDTQYF.